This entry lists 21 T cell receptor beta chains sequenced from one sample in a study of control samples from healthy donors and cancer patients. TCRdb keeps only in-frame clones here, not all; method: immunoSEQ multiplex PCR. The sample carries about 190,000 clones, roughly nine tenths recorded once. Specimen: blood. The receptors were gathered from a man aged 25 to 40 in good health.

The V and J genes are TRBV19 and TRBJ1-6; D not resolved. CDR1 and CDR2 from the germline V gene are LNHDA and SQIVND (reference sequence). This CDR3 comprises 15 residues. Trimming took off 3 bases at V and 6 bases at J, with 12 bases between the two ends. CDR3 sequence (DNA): TGTGCCAGTAGTATCTTCCTGGGTGGTAATTCACCCCTCCACTTT. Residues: CASSIFLGGNSPLHF.

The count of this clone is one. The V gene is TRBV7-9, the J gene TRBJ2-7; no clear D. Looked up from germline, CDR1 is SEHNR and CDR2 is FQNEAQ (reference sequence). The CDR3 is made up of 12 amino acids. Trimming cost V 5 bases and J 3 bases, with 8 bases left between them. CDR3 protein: CASSPRHYEQYF. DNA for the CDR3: TGTGCCAGCAGCCCCCGGCACTACGAGCAGTACTTC.

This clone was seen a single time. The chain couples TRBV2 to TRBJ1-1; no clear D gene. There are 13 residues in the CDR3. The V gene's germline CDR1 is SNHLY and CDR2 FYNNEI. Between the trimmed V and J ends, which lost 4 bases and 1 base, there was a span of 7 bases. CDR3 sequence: CASSANWNTEAFF. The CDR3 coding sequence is TGTGCCAGCAGTGCCAATTGGAACACTGAAGCTTTCTTT.

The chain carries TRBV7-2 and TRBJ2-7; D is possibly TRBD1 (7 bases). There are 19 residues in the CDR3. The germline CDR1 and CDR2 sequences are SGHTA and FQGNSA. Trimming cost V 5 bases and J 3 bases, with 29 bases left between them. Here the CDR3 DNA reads TGTGCCAGCAGCCCCCTACGTTGGGGGCCGAACAGGGGAGGCTACGAGCAGTACTTC. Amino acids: CASSPLRWGPNRGGYEQYF.

In DNA, the CDR3 is TGCGCCAGCAGTGATCAGGGAGGCGCCACAGATACGCAGTATTTT. Translated, it gives CASSDQGGATDTQYF. V gene TRBV10-2 combines with J gene TRBJ2-3, with D perhaps matching TRBD2 (6 bases). CDR1 WSHSY and CDR2 SAAADI come from the germline V gene. The CDR3 is 15 amino acids. V was pared by 3 bases and J by 2 bases, with 12 bases between.

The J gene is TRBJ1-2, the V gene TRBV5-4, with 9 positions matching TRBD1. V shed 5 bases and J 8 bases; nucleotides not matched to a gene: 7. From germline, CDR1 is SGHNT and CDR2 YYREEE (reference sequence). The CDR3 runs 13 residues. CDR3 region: CASRKQGARGYTF. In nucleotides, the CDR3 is TGTGCCAGCAGAAAACAGGGGGCGCGGGGCTACACCTTC.

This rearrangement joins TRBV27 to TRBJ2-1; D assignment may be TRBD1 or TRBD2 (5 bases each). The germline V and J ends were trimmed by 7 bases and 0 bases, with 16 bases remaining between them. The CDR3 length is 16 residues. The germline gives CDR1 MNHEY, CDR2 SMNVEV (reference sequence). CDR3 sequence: CASILRGASSYNEQFF. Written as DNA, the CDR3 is TGTGCCAGCATCTTGAGGGGCGCTAGCTCCTACAATGAGCAGTTCTTC.

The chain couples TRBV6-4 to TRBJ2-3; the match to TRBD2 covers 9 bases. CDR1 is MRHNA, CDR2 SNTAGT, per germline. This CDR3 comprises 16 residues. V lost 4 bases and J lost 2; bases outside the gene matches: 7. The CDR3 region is CASSARLAATTDTQYF. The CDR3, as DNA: TGTGCCAGCAGTGCCAGACTAGCGGCTACCACAGATACGCAGTATTTT.

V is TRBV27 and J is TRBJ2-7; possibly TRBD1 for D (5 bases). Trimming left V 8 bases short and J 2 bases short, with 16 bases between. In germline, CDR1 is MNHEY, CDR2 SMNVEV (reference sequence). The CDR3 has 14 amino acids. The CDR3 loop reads CASGLWGAAYEQYF. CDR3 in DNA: TGTGCCAGCGGCCTCTGGGGCGCGGCCTACGAGCAGTACTTC.

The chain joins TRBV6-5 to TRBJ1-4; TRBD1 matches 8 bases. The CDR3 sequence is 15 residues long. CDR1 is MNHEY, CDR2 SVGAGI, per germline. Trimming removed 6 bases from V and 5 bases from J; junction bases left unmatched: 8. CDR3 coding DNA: TGTGCCAGCAGAGACCAGGGGGCGGGGAATGAAAAACTGTTTTTT. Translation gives CASRDQGAGNEKLFF.

CDR3 sequence reads: CASSAGPWNTEAFF. CDR3 DNA: TGCGCCAGCAGTGCGGGACCGTGGAACACTGAAGCTTTCTTT. The rearrangement uses TRBV10-2 and TRBJ1-1; weak D call: TRBD1 (5 bases). V lost 4 bases and J lost 1, with 10 bases in between. The germline gives CDR1 WSHSY, CDR2 SAAADI. The CDR3 consists of 14 residues.

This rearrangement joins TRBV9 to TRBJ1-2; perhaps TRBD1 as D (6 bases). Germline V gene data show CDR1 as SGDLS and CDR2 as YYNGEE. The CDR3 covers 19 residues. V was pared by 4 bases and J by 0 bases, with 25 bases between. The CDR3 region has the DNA TGTGCCAGCAGCTTGAGCAACACAGGGAACAAGCTACCTAACTATGGCTACACCTTC. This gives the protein CASSLSNTGNKLPNYGYTF. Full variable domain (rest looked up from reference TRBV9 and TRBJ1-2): DSGVTQTPKHLITATGQRVTLRCSPRSGDLSVYWYQQSLDQGLQFLIQYYNGEERAKGNILERFSAQQFPDLHSELNLSSLELGDSALYFCASSLSNTGNKLPNYGYTFGSGTRLTVV.

The CDR3 here is CASSVDRANEQFF. The CDR3 nucleotides are TGTGCCAGCAGCGTAGACAGGGCCAATGAGCAGTTCTTC. The chain joins TRBV9 to TRBJ2-1, with a weak D call TRBD1 (6 bases). Germline CDR1 SGDLS, CDR2 YYNGEE. Trimming took off 0 bases at V and 6 bases at J, with 7 bases between the two ends. This CDR3 spans 13 amino acids.

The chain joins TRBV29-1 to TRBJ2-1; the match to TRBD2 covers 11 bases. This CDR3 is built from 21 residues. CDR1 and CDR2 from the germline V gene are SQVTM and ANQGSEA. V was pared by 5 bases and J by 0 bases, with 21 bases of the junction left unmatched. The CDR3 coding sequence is TGCAGCGTTTTAGGGAGAGGGCTAGCGGGGGGTCTCGTCGTCTCCTACAATGAGCAGTTCTTC. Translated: CSVLGRGLAGGLVVSYNEQFF.

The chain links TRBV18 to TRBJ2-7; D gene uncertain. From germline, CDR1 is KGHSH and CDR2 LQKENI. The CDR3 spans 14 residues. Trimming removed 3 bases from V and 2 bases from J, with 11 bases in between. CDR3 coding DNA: TGTGCCAGCTCACCTTACAGACAAGCCTACGAGCAGTACTTC. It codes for CASSPYRQAYEQYF.

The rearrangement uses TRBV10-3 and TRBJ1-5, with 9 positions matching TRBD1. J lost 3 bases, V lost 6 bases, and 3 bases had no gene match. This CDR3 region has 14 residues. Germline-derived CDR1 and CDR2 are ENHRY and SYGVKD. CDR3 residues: CAIRDRGDNQPQHF. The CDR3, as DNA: TGTGCCATCAGAGACAGGGGGGACAATCAGCCCCAGCATTTT.

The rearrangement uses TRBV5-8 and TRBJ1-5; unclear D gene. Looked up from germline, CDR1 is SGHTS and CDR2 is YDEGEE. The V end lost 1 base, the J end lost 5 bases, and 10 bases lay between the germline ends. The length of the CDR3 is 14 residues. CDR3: CASSLLGWDQPQHF. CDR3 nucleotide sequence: TGTGCCAGCAGCTTGTTAGGATGGGATCAGCCCCAGCATTTT.

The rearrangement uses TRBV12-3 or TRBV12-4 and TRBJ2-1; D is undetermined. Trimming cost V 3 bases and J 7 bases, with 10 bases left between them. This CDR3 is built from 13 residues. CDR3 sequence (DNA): TGTGCCAGCAGTTTTGAGGAGATAAATGAGCAGTTCTTC. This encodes CASSFEEINEQFF.

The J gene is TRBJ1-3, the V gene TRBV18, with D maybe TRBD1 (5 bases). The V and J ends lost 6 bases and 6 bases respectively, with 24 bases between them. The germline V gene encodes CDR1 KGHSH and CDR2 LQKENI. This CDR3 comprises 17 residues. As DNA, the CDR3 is TGTGCCAGCTCGCATCCCTTTTTCCAGGGACTAGAAAACACCATATATTTT. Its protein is CASSHPFFQGLENTIYF.

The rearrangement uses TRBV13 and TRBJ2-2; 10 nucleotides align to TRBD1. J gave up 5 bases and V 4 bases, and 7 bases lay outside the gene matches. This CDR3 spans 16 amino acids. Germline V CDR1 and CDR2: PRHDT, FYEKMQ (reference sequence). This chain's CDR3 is CASSSRQGALTGELFF. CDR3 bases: TGTGCCAGCAGCTCCCGACAGGGGGCTTTAACCGGGGAGCTGTTTTTT.

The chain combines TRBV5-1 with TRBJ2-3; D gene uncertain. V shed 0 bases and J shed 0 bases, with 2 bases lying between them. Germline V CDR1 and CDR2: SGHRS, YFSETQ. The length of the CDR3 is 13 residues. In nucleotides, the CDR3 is TGCGCCAGCAGCTTGGCCAGCACAGATACGCAGTATTTT. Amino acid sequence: CASSLASTDTQYF.